A single TCR beta chain is shown here with its context. The antigen is unknown. V lost 3 bases and J 2 bases, leaving 8 bases between the germline ends. The germline CDR1 and CDR2 sequences are ENHRY and SYGVKD. CDR3 length: 13 amino acids. TCRdb redid the calling of the reads with MiXCR, one entry per CDR3 protein. The sample includes about 920,000 distinct CDR3 sequences, around a third of them seen just once. The data originate from a study of T cell repertoires in cytomegalovirus infection. Background on the study: Researchers turned to recently identified HLA-C-restricted CMV epitopes as well as well-studied HLA-B-restricted ones. Public signatures in TCR beta pointed to CMV infection and matching HLA type. Overall study findings and caveats: The study identified carriers of CMV plus the relevant HLA from cumulative public TCR beta family frequency. The response measured ex vivo was dominated by TCR beta clonotypes (HLA-C-restricted and CMV-specific).

The sequences come from cultured CD8+ T cells from PBMCs, collected from culture after CMV antigen stimulation. V gene TRBV10-3 combines with J gene TRBJ2-7; no firm D call. The source of this sequence is a human donor in good health (CMV status not recorded). Some clones in this sample may be carry-over from other donors' samples. The CDR3: CAISEGRTYEQYF. The CDR3 DNA reads as TGTGCCATCAGTGAAGGCCGGACCTACGAGCAGTACTTC.